These 3 T cell receptor beta chains were sequenced from one sample in a study of T-cell memory formation after mild COVID-19. TCRdb independently ran MiXCR on the 5' RACE reads; one entry per CDR3 protein. The table records about 100,000 distinct CDR3 sequences, under 15% of them present only once. Input material: PBMCs or a T cell subset sorted from them (not recorded which). The receptors were gathered from a man between 18 and 29 years old who had mild COVID-19 (a few samples of this study predate the infection). Cell type and time point are not known.

This clonotype turned up a few times. The chain recombines TRBV10-3 with TRBJ2-4; D is unresolved. This CDR3 spans 15 amino acids. CDR1 is ENHRY, CDR2 SYGVKD, per germline. Between the trimmed V and J ends, which lost 9 bases and 0 bases, there was a span of 15 bases. CDR3 protein: CAISQPSIAKNIQYF. The CDR3 nucleotides read TGTGCCATTAGTCAGCCCTCTATAGCCAAAAACATTCAGTACTTC.

This clonotype was seen repeatedly, ten times or more. This sequence joins TRBV20-1 and TRBJ2-5; 11 bases map to TRBD2. The CDR3 is 13 residues long. Germline V lookup: CDR1 DFQATT, CDR2 SNEGSKA (reference sequence). The V segment lost 5 bases and the J segment 13 bases; nucleotides outside the gene matches: 12. CDR3 protein: CSASGTSGPFGYF. CDR3 nucleotides: TGCAGTGCTTCCGGGACTAGCGGCCCGTTTGGGTACTTC.

As concerns this clonotype: One end of the junction varies from germline; a read error may be responsible. The V and J genes are TRBV5-6 and TRBJ2-7; no reliable D call. The CDR3 loop spans 8 amino acids. The germline V gene encodes CDR1 SGHDT and CDR2 YYEEEE. The DNA for the CDR3 is TGTGCCAGCAGCTTGGGCCCCTTC. This gives the protein CASSLGPF. The full variable domain, completed using reference TRBV5-6 and TRBJ2-7, is DAGVTQSPTHLIKTRGQQVTLRCSPKSGHDTVSWYQQALGQGPQFIFQYYEEEERQRGNFPDRFSGHQFPNYSSELNVNALLLGDSALYLCASSLGPFGPGTRLTVT.